The present T cell receptor (beta chain) was sequenced within a study of T cells in Graves' hyperthyroidism and ophthalmopathy. At least ten counts were recorded for this clonotype. Amplified TCR beta CDR3 regions came from RNA transcripts. The HTBI primer set was used in a first-round RT-PCR of the TCR CDR3. One entry per CDR3 protein results from TCRdb running MiXCR on the multiplex PCR reads. Here the sample spans about 520,000 distinct CDR3 sequences, roughly a quarter being singletons. The CDR3 is 16 amino acids. V lost 0 bases and J 6 bases, leaving 18 bases between the germline ends. Per germline, CDR1 MNHEY and CDR2 SVGEGT.

The origin of this receptor is a woman aged 25 to 39 with Graves' ophthalmopathy. Sequencing input: blood. This chain uses TRBV6-2 or TRBV6-3 with TRBJ2-7, with D perhaps TRBD2 (5 bases). The CDR3 DNA follows: TGTGCCAGCAGTTACTCGATGAAGCAGAGGGATCGCGAGCAGTACTTC. Translation gives CASSYSMKQRDREQYF.